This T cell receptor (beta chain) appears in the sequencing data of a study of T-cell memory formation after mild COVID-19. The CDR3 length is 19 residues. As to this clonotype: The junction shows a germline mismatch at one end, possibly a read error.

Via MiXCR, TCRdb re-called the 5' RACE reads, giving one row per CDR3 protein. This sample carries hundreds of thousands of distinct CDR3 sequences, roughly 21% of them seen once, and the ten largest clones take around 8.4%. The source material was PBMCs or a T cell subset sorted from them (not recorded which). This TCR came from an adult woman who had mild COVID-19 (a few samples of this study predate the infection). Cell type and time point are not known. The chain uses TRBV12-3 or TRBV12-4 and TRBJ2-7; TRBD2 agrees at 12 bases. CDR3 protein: CASSSSSPGTSGHSNEQYF. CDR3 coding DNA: TGTGCCAGCAGTTCCAGCAGTCCCGGGACTAGCGGGCACTCCAACGAGCAGTACTTC.